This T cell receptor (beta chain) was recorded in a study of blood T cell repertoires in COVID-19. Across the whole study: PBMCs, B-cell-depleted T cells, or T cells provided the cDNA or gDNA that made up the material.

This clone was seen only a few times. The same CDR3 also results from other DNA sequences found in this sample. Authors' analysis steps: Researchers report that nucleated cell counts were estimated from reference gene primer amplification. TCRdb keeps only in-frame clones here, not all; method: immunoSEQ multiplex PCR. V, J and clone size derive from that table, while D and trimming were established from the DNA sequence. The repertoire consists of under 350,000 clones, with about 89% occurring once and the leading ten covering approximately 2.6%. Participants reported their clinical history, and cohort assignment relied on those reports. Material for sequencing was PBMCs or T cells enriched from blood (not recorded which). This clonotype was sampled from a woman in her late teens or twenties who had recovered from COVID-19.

CDR3 loop: CATSRTSGGSTDTQYF. CDR3 DNA: TGTGCCACCAGCAGGACTAGCGGGGGGTCCACAGATACGCAGTATTTT. The chain recombines TRBV15 with TRBJ2-3, with 13 bases identical to TRBD2. The germline gives CDR1 LNHNV, CDR2 YYDKDF (reference sequence). After removal of 3 bases from V and 2 bases from J, the junction contained 2 bases not matched to a gene. The CDR3 covers 16 residues.